A single sample is the source of the 24 T cell receptor beta chains below, sequenced in a study of blood T cell repertoires in COVID-19. The assay was immunoSEQ multiplex PCR, and TCRdb's table has in-frame clones only and misses some. The sample holds around 260,000 clones, roughly 90% seen once. Sequencing was done on a sample of peripheral blood. The receptors here all came from a man aged 30 to 45 with active or convalescent COVID-19.

This chain joins TRBV11-2 and TRBJ1-2; a weak D match, TRBD1 (5 bases). Germline CDR1 is SGHAT and CDR2 is FQNNGV. Trimming shortened V by 2 bases and J by 8 bases, and 15 bases separated the two germline ends. The CDR3 is made up of 14 amino acids. CDR3 sequence (DNA): TGTGCCAGCAGCTTAAGTCAGGGTGTAAAAGGCTACACCTTC. Amino acids: CASSLSQGVKGYTF.

V is TRBV11-2 and J is TRBJ2-1; 11 nucleotides match TRBD2. The CDR3 consists of 16 residues. Germline lookup yields CDR1 SGHAT and CDR2 FQNNGV. With V trimmed by 0 bases and J by 9 bases, 7 bases remained unmatched. This chain's CDR3 is CASSLDHVAGGREQFF. The CDR3 nucleotides read TGTGCCAGCAGCTTAGATCATGTAGCGGGGGGGCGTGAGCAGTTCTTC.

V gene TRBV5-1 combines with J gene TRBJ1-1, with a possible D match to TRBD1 (5 bases). Germline CDR1 and CDR2: SGHRS and YFSETQ. This CDR3 region has 17 residues. Trimming pared 4 bases from V and 5 bases from J, leaving 24 bases between. The CDR3 spells CASSPRGSIGGGTEAFF. Here the CDR3 DNA reads TGCGCCAGCAGCCCCCGGGGGTCTATCGGTGGTGGGACTGAAGCTTTCTTT.

The V gene is TRBV19, the J gene TRBJ2-5; 12 nucleotides align to TRBD2. With V trimmed by 5 bases and J by 0 bases, 16 bases remained unmatched. This CDR3 region has 20 residues. Germline V gives CDR1 LNHDA, CDR2 SQIVND (reference sequence). CDR3 loop: CASSSPFSPGLAGYQETQYF. The DNA for the CDR3 is TGTGCCAGTAGTTCCCCCTTTTCGCCCGGACTAGCGGGATACCAAGAGACCCAGTACTTC.

The rearrangement joins TRBV11-3 to TRBJ2-2; 8 bases agree with TRBD2. Germline-derived CDR1 and CDR2 are SGHNT and YENEEA. The V and J ends lost 4 bases and 7 bases, in that order; junction bases with no gene match: 8. The CDR3 length is 15 residues. CDR3 amino acids: CASSSGTRGGGELFF. The CDR3 DNA is TGTGCCAGCAGCTCCGGGACTAGGGGCGGCGGGGAGCTGTTTTTT.

The gene calls are TRBV27 and TRBJ1-1; 8 bases fit TRBD1. The CDR3 extends over 14 amino acids. V dropped 2 bases and J dropped 2; count of bases not matched to a gene: 1. Germline lookup yields CDR1 MNHEY and CDR2 SMNVEV (reference sequence). The CDR3: CASSLAGGNTEAFF. The CDR3, as DNA: TGTGCCAGCAGTTTAGCAGGGGGCAACACTGAAGCTTTCTTT.

The chain combines TRBV19 with TRBJ1-1; the D gene is possibly TRBD1 (5 bases). Germline CDR1 LNHDA, CDR2 SQIVND (reference sequence). Trimming removed 5 bases at V and 5 bases at J, with 12 bases between. The CDR3 totals 13 residues. CDR3 nucleotide sequence: TGTGCCAGTAGTTCGCAGGGAAGTACTGAAGCTTTCTTT. Amino acid sequence: CASSSQGSTEAFF.

This rearrangement joins TRBV30 to TRBJ2-5; D remains ambiguous. Germline V gene lookup returns CDR1 GTSNPN and CDR2 SVGIG (reference sequence). This CDR3 is built from 11 residues. The V gene lost 2 bases and the J gene lost 5 bases, with 6 bases spanning the gap. This CDR3 reads CAWSIRETQYF. The CDR3 region has the DNA TGTGCCTGGAGTATTCGTGAGACCCAGTACTTC.

This sequence joins TRBV5-1 and TRBJ2-1; TRBD2 matches 11 bases. V was pared by 3 bases and J by 4 bases, with 3 bases of the junction left unmatched. The CDR3 loop spans 15 amino acids. CDR1 is SGHRS, CDR2 YFSETQ, per germline. DNA of the CDR3: TGCGCCAGCAGCTCGATAGCGGGGGGGTACAATGAGCAGTTCTTC. This sequence encodes CASSSIAGGYNEQFF.

The chain is built from TRBV11-3 and TRBJ2-3; 7 bases agree with TRBD2. After removal of 3 bases from V and 4 bases from J, the junction contained 13 bases not matched to a gene. This CDR3 contains 17 residues. The germline gives CDR1 SGHNT, CDR2 YENEEA. The CDR3 loop is CASSFTSQRGGADTQYF. The CDR3, as DNA: TGTGCCAGCAGCTTTACGTCTCAGCGGGGAGGGGCAGATACGCAGTATTTT.

The CDR3 reads CASSGQGTDTQYF. CDR3 nucleotides: TGCGCCAGCAGCGGACAGGGCACAGATACGCAGTATTTT. The V and J genes are TRBV10-1 and TRBJ2-3, with 7 bases matching TRBD1. V gave up 6 bases and J gave up 1 base; unmatched junction bases: 1. Germline V gives CDR1 WNHNN, CDR2 SYGVQD (reference sequence). The CDR3 consists of 13 residues.

This clone has a handful of counts. The J gene is TRBJ1-1, the V gene TRBV6-4, with D hard to call. The V gene lost 11 bases and the J gene lost 11 bases, with 12 bases spanning the gap. This CDR3 spans 9 amino acids. Germline values: CDR1 MRHNA, CDR2 SNTAGT. The CDR3 reads CAPKTGAFF. The CDR3 DNA sequence: TGTGCCCCCAAGACCGGGGCTTTCTTT.

The V gene is TRBV6-2 or TRBV6-3, the J gene TRBJ1-6; TRBD1 agrees at 8 bases. V lost 6 bases to trimming and J lost 2 bases; unmatched junction nucleotides: 18. The CDR3 is 20 amino acids. Germline CDR1 MNHEY, CDR2 SVGEGT. CDR3: CASSPDIQTRQGTYNSPLHF. CDR3 DNA sequence: TGTGCCAGCAGCCCTGACATCCAAACGAGACAGGGGACCTATAATTCACCCCTCCACTTT.

The rearrangement uses TRBV19 and TRBJ1-2; TRBD1 agrees at 8 bases. Unmatched junction bases numbered 16, after V lost 5 bases and J lost 8 bases. The CDR3 has 16 residues. Germline CDR1 and CDR2: LNHDA and SQIVND (reference sequence). CDR3 protein: CASSFRRDRSSQGYTF. The CDR3 DNA is TGTGCCAGTAGTTTCCGCCGGGACAGGAGCTCACAAGGCTACACCTTC.

V and J are TRBV2 and TRBJ2-1; D is perhaps TRBD1 (6 bases). The CDR3 runs 16 residues. Germline CDR1 SNHLY, CDR2 FYNNEI. Trimming took 3 bases from V and 3 from J, leaving 15 bases between them. This CDR3 reads CASSEEAGVDYNEQFF. CDR3 nucleotides: TGTGCCAGCAGTGAGGAAGCAGGGGTGGACTACAATGAGCAGTTCTTC.

The chain employs TRBV4-2 and TRBJ1-2, with unresolved D. V was shortened by 0 bases and J by 5 bases, with 16 bases between the two germline ends. The length of the CDR3 is 16 residues. Germline CDR1 and CDR2: LGHNA and YNFKEQ. The CDR3 reads CASSQEYDSSRYGYTF. In DNA form, the CDR3 reads TGTGCCAGCAGCCAAGAATACGACTCCTCCCGATATGGCTACACCTTC.

The gene calls are TRBV11-3 and TRBJ2-2, with 8 bases lining up with TRBD2. Germline loops: CDR1 SGHNT, CDR2 YENEEA. The CDR3 has 18 residues. Trimming took 4 bases from V and 4 from J; bases not matched to a gene: 14. The CDR3 nucleotides read TGTGCCAGCAGCTCCCCCCCGGGGAGCGGGGGTGGCACCGGGGAGCTGTTTTTT. Its translation: CASSSPPGSGGGTGELFF.

V usage is TRBV18 and J usage is TRBJ2-2; TRBD1 matches at 8 bases. The germline gives CDR1 KGHSH, CDR2 LQKENI. The CDR3 extends over 16 amino acids. Trimming took 4 bases from V and 2 from J; bases not matched to a gene: 6. CDR3 in amino acids: CASSRPGTGNTGELFF. CDR3 DNA sequence: TGTGCCAGCTCACGCCCGGGGACAGGCAACACCGGGGAGCTGTTTTTT.

This clone has a handful of counts. The gene calls are TRBV18 and TRBJ1-4, with 7 bases identical to TRBD1. Germline values: CDR1 KGHSH, CDR2 LQKENI. This CDR3 is built from 14 residues. After removal of 0 bases from V and 5 bases from J, the junction contained 0 bases not matched to a gene. The CDR3: CASSPPQGNEKLFF. The CDR3 region has the DNA TGTGCCAGCTCACCACCACAGGGGAATGAAAAACTGTTTTTT.

The rearrangement uses TRBV5-8 and TRBJ2-1; 7 positions match TRBD1. CDR1 and CDR2 from the germline V gene are SGHTS and YDEGEE. V lost 2 bases to trimming and J lost 3 bases; unmatched junction nucleotides: 5. CDR3 length equals 15 residues. This CDR3 is CASSFRGRFYNEQFF. CDR3 nucleotide sequence: TGTGCCAGCAGCTTTAGGGGGCGCTTCTACAATGAGCAGTTCTTC.

The CDR3: CASSPRQNDMNTEAFF. In DNA, the CDR3 is TGTGCCAGTAGTCCTCGACAGAACGATATGAACACTGAAGCTTTCTTT. The J gene is TRBJ1-1, the V gene TRBV19, with D tentatively TRBD1 (5 bases). Trimming pared 5 bases from V and 0 bases from J, leaving 16 bases between. Germline CDR1 is LNHDA and CDR2 is SQIVND (reference sequence). CDR3 length: 16 residues.

The CDR3 DNA follows: TGCGCCAGCAGCCAAGATTCCAGCGGGACCTACAATGAGCAGTTCTTC. Its protein product is CASSQDSSGTYNEQFF. This sequence joins TRBV4-1 and TRBJ2-1, with 7 positions matching TRBD2. This CDR3 contains 16 residues. J lost 2 bases, V lost 0 bases, and 4 bases had no gene match. Germline V CDR1 and CDR2: MGHRA, YSYEKL.

The rearrangement links TRBV6-1 to TRBJ2-1; possibly TRBD2 for D (6 bases). The V gene lost 3 bases and the J gene lost 4 bases, with 16 bases spanning the gap. Per the germline V gene, CDR1 is MNHNS and CDR2 is SASEGT. This CDR3 spans 16 amino acids. The CDR3 DNA reads as TGTGCCAGCAGTGAGAAGGGGCTCGGGAGTTACAATGAGCAGTTCTTC. It specifies CASSEKGLGSYNEQFF.

The genes are TRBV2 and TRBJ1-2; 8 bases are a match to TRBD1. CDR3 size: 13 residues. The trim removed 5 bases at V and 7 bases at J, leaving 6 bases unmatched. CDR1 SNHLY and CDR2 FYNNEI come from the germline V gene. CDR3 sequence reads: CASSPGTGPGYTF. CDR3 sequence (DNA): TGTGCCAGCAGTCCGGGGACAGGACCTGGCTACACCTTC. The entire variable domain, with the rest obtained from reference TRBV2 and TRBJ1-2, is as follows: EPEVTQTPSHQVTQMGQEVILRCVPISNHLYFYWYRQILGQKVEFLVSFYNNEISEKSEIFDDQFSVERPDGSNFTLKIRSTKLEDSAMYFCASSPGTGPGYTFGSGTRLTVV.